The clone carrying this TCR beta chain was observed at least ten times. Beta-chain TCR CDR3 regions were amplified from RNA transcripts. HTBI primers served in a first-round RT-PCR, which a second-round multiplex PCR followed. One entry per CDR3 protein, called by TCRdb with MiXCR from the multiplex PCR reads. Of roughly 1.1 million distinct CDR3 sequences in the sample, approximately 35% were seen once. V lost 2 bases to trimming and J lost 8 bases, with 9 bases between them. CDR1 and CDR2 from the germline V gene are LNHNV and YYDKDF (reference sequence). CDR3 length: 12 amino acids. The data derive from a study of Graves' ophthalmopathy and Graves' hyperthyroidism.

This sequence was found in an adult man with Graves' hyperthyroidism. The rearrangement links TRBV15 to TRBJ1-1, with D hard to call. Sequenced material: peripheral blood or thyroid tissue (not recorded which). The DNA for the CDR3 is TGTGCCACCAGCAGACGAGAGACGGAAGCTTTCTTT. Its translation: CATSRRETEAFF.